A selection of T cell receptor beta chains follows, all from one sample in a study of blood T cell repertoires in COVID-19. Data came from immunoSEQ multiplex PCR; TCRdb stores just in-frame clones and leaves some out. The table records 89,000 or so clones, around 85% of them present only once. The sequencing input was peripheral blood. The receptors here all came from a human donor in a cohort sampled during active COVID-19. The CDR3 runs from the conserved cysteine through the conserved F or W. A D gene is named only where the DNA matches it firmly. The size of a clone is reported for some rows only, either as once, few or many, or as a class for expanded clones.

CDR3aa	CDR3nt	abundance	v_gene	j_gene	d_gene
CASSLEAGTVNQPQHF	TGTGCCAGCAGCTTGGAAGCCGGGACAGTCAATCAGCCCCAGCATTTT	once	TRBV5-5	TRBJ1-5	TRBD1
CASSQAGTGRGVGKLFF	TGTGCCAGCAGCCAAGCCGGGACAGGGCGCGGTGTGGGGAAACTGTTTTTT	.	TRBV4-2	TRBJ1-4	TRBD1
CACSPGQGNTDTQYF	TGTGCCTGCAGCCCGGGACAGGGGAACACAGATACGCAGTATTTT	.	TRBV30	TRBJ2-3	TRBD1
CASSLRGGPYNEQFF	TGTGCCAGCAGCTTGCGGGGGGGCCCCTACAATGAGCAGTTCTTC	many	TRBV5-4	TRBJ2-1	TRBD2
CASSQDLTGAYGYTF	TGTGCCAGCAGCCAAGATCTTACAGGGGCCTATGGCTACACCTTC	.	TRBV3-1/TRBV3-2	TRBJ1-2	TRBD1
CASSWGRGSDYEQYF	TGTGCCAGCAGTTGGGGGAGGGGGTCGGACTACGAGCAGTACTTC	.	TRBV3-1/TRBV3-2	TRBJ2-7	.
CSVGTGGGNNQPQHF	TGCAGCGTTGGAACAGGGGGCGGCAACAATCAGCCCCAGCATTTT	.	TRBV29-1	TRBJ1-5	TRBD1
CASSYGGDYNEQFF	TGTGCCAGCAGCTACGGGGGGGATTACAATGAGCAGTTCTTC	.	TRBV11-2	TRBJ2-1	TRBD2
CASSPGGMATEAFF	TGTGCCAGCAGCCCAGGGGGCATGGCCACTGAAGCTTTCTTT	.	TRBV3-1/TRBV3-2	TRBJ1-1	TRBD1
CASSPNGLLRRNGYTF	TGTGCCAGCAGTCCAAACGGACTCCTTCGGAGGAATGGCTACACCTTC	few	TRBV27	TRBJ1-2	.
CASSLGSGDVNEKLFF	TGTGCCAGCAGCTTAGGGTCCGGGGATGTAAATGAAAAACTGTTTTTT	few	TRBV7-9	TRBJ1-4	.
CATSDKGRRPYNEQFF	TGTGCCACCAGTGATAAAGGTCGGCGGCCATACAATGAGCAGTTCTTC	once	TRBV24-1	TRBJ2-1	.
CASSPGGRQPQHF	TGCGCCAGCAGCCCCGGAGGGAGGCAGCCCCAGCATTTT	.	TRBV5-1	TRBJ1-5	.
CSVKLQGNYEQYF	TGCAGCGTCAAATTACAGGGGAACTACGAGCAGTACTTC	.	TRBV29-1	TRBJ2-7	TRBD1
CSVEDGGSTDTQYF	TGCAGCGTTGAAGATGGGGGGAGCACAGATACGCAGTATTTT	.	TRBV29-1	TRBJ2-3	.
CAISESTAGGTDTQYF	TGTGCCATCAGTGAGTCGACGGCAGGGGGCACAGATACGCAGTATTTT	.	TRBV10-3	TRBJ2-3	.
CASEPGTGGRPGTDTQYF	TGCGCCAGCGAACCTGGGACAGGGGGCCGTCCGGGCACAGATACGCAGTATTTT	.	TRBV5-1	TRBJ2-3	TRBD1
CASHELAGSHEQYF	TGTGCCAGCCACGAACTAGCGGGAAGCCACGAGCAGTACTTC	.	TRBV6-5	TRBJ2-7	TRBD2
CASYIQGYNEQFF	TGCGCCAGTTATATTCAGGGATACAATGAGCAGTTCTTC	.	TRBV5-1	TRBJ2-1	.
CASSSLGQYGYTF	TGTGCCAGCAGCTCCCTTGGACAGTATGGCTACACCTTC	.	TRBV5-6	TRBJ1-2	.
CASSNGLNTEAFF	TGTGCCAGCAGCAACGGTTTGAACACTGAAGCTTTCTTT	.	TRBV5-4	TRBJ1-1	.
CATSPGQSYEQYF	TGTGCCACCTCACCGGGACAGTCCTACGAGCAGTACTTC	.	TRBV7-9	TRBJ2-7	TRBD1
CASSPGTSPQETQYF	TGTGCCAGCTCACCAGGCACGTCCCCCCAAGAGACCCAGTACTTC	.	TRBV18	TRBJ2-5	.
CASSPGGVQETQYF	TGTGCCAGCTCACCAGGGGGGGTCCAAGAGACCCAGTACTTC	.	TRBV18	TRBJ2-5	TRBD2
CASSYLAGAGNEQFF	TGCGCCAGCAGCTATCTAGCGGGAGCGGGGAATGAGCAGTTCTTC	once	TRBV5-1	TRBJ2-1	TRBD2
CSAERERAQHF	TGCAGTGCTGAGAGGGAACGAGCCCAGCATTTT	.	TRBV20-1	TRBJ1-5	.
CASETGQGDYGYTF	TGTGCCAGCGAGACCGGACAGGGGGACTATGGCTACACCTTC	.	TRBV6-5	TRBJ1-2	TRBD1
CASSLPTGAGANVLTF	TGTGCCAGCAGCCTTCCTACGGGGGCTGGGGCCAACGTCCTGACTTTC	.	TRBV3-1/TRBV3-2	TRBJ2-6	.
CASSSRTSSYNEQFF	TGTGCCAGCAGTTCTCGGACATCCTCCTACAATGAGCAGTTCTTC	once	TRBV6-2/TRBV6-3	TRBJ2-1	.
CASSSRLAGVETQYF	TGTGCCAGCAGCAGTCGACTAGCGGGAGTAGAGACCCAGTACTTC	.	TRBV14	TRBJ2-5	TRBD2
CASSPPRGRPYEQYF	TGTGCCAGCAGCCCCCCTCGTGGGAGGCCCTACGAGCAGTACTTC	.	TRBV6-2/TRBV6-3	TRBJ2-7	.
CASSAGLVGVDTQYF	TGTGCCAGCAGCGCGGGACTAGTGGGGGTAGATACGCAGTATTTT	.	TRBV7-3	TRBJ2-3	TRBD2
CASSAPTGGNSPLHF	TGTGCCAGCAGCGCCCCGACAGGGGGGAATTCACCCCTCCACTTT	.	TRBV7-9	TRBJ1-6	TRBD1
CASSPSGVQETQYF	TGTGCCAGCAGCCCTAGCGGGGTCCAAGAGACCCAGTACTTC	.	TRBV9	TRBJ2-5	TRBD2
CASNTAGDYGYTF	TGTGCCAGCAACACAGCAGGGGACTATGGCTACACCTTC	.	TRBV7-2	TRBJ1-2	.
CASSSPGTIGYTF	TGTGCCAGCAGTTCCCCCGGGACTATTGGCTACACCTTC	.	TRBV27	TRBJ1-2	.
CASSVAPINTDTQYF	TGTGCCAGCAGCGTAGCCCCTATTAACACAGATACGCAGTATTTT	.	TRBV9	TRBJ2-3	.
CASSMGPTNTEAFF	TGTGCCAGTAGTATGGGCCCTACGAACACTGAAGCTTTCTTT	.	TRBV19	TRBJ1-1	.
CASSSNPSGTDTQYF	TGTGCCAGCAGTTCTAACCCCTCTGGCACAGATACGCAGTATTTT	.	TRBV6-4	TRBJ2-3	.
CSAWEGNTEAFF	TGCAGCGCCTGGGAGGGTAACACTGAAGCTTTCTTT	.	TRBV29-1	TRBJ1-1	.